The TCR beta chain described here comes from a study of OX40 agonist ivuxolimab in advanced cancers. Per the germline V gene, CDR1 is MNHEY and CDR2 is SMNVEV (reference sequence). This CDR3 is 17 amino acids long. Losses at the gene ends were 5 bases for V and 3 bases for J; bases not matched to a gene: 13. This clone came up a few times. Some clones are missing from TCRdb's copy, which holds only in-frame ones; the method was immunoSEQ multiplex PCR. The data hold 50,000 to 70,000 clones, with 84% observed a single time. The sequence was obtained from an adult with an advanced solid tumor such as melanoma, head and neck, liver or kidney cancer. V gene TRBV27 combines with J gene TRBJ2-3, with 8 bases that match TRBD2. The sequences come from CD4+ or CD8+ T cells sorted from blood, collected in a trial of the OX40 agonist ivuxolimab. CDR3 coding DNA: TGTGCCAGCAGTCCCCCAGGACCGGGGGGGAGGACAGATACGCAGTATTTT. Translation gives CASSPPGPGGRTDTQYF.